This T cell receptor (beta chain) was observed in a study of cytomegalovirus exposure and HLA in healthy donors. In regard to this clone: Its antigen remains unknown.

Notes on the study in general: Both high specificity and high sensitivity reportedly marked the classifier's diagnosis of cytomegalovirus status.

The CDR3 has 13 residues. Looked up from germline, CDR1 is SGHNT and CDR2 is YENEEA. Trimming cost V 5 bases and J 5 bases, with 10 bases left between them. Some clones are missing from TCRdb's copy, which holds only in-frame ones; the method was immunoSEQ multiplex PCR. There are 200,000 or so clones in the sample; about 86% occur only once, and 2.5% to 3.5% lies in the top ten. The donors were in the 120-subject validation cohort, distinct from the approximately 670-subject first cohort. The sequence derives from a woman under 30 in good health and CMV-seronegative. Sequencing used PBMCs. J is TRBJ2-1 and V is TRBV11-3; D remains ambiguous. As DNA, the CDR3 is TGTGCCAGCAGCCGACGCGGCGACAATGAGCAGTTCTTC. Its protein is CASSRRGDNEQFF.